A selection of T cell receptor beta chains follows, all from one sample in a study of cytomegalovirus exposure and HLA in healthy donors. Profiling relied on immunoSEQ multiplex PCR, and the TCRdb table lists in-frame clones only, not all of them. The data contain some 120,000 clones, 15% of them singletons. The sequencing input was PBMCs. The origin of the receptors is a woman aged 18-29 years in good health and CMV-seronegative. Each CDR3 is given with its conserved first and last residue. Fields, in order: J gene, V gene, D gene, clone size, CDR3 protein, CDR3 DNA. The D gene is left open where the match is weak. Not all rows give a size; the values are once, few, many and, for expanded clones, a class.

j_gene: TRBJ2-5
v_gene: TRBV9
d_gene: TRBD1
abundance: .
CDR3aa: CASSGTGAPQYF
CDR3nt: TGTGCCAGCAGCGGAACAGGGGCCCCTCAGTACTTC

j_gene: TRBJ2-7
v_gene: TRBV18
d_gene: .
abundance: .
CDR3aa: CASSQGRVYEQYF
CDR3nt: TGTGCCAGCTCACAAGGCAGGGTTTACGAGCAGTACTTC

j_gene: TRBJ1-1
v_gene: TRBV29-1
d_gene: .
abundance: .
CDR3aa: CSARRMNTEAFF
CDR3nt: TGCAGCGCGAGGCGGATGAACACTGAAGCTTTCTTT

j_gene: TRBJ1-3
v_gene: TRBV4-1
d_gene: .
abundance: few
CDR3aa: CASSPTPLSGNTIYF
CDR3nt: TGCGCCAGCAGCCCCACTCCACTCTCTGGAAACACCATATATTTT

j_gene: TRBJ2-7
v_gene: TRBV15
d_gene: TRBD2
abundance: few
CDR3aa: CATSGGTSGSYEQYF
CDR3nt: TGTGCCACCAGCGGAGGGACTAGCGGTTCCTACGAGCAGTACTTC

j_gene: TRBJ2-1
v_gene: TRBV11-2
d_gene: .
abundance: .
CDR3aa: CASSRPGGYNEQFF
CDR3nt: TGTGCCAGCAGCCGCCCAGGTGGGTACAATGAGCAGTTCTTC

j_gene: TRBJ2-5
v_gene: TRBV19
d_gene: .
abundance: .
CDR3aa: CASSIRGGGAGYQETQYF
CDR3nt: TGTGCCAGTAGTATACGAGGGGGGGGCGCCGGGTACCAAGAGACCCAGTACTTC

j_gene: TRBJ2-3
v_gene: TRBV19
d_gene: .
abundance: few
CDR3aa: CASSPRTSPPGTDTQYF
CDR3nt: TGTGCCAGTAGTCCACGAACTAGCCCACCAGGCACAGATACGCAGTATTTT

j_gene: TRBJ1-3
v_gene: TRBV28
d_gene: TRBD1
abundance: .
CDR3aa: CASKPGQPSSGNTIYF
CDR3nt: TGTGCCAGCAAACCGGGACAGCCTTCCTCTGGAAACACCATATATTTT

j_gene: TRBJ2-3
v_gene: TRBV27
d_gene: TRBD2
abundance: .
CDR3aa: CASSIQRGRSTDTQYF
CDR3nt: TGTGCCAGCAGTATCCAGCGGGGAAGGAGCACAGATACGCAGTATTTT

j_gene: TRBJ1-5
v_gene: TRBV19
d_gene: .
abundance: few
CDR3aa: CASNIEDSNNQPQHF
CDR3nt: TGTGCCAGTAATATAGAAGACAGTAACAATCAGCCCCAGCATTTT

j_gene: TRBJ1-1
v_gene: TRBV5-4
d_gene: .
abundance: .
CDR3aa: CASSWKRELNTEAFF
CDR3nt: TGTGCCAGCAGCTGGAAACGGGAATTGAACACTGAAGCTTTCTTT

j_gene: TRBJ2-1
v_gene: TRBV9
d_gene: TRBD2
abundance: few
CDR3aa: CASSLGLAVSSYNEQFF
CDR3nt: TGTGCCAGCAGCTTGGGACTAGCGGTGAGCTCCTACAATGAGCAGTTCTTC

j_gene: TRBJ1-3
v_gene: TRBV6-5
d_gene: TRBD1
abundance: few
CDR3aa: CASSTTGDSGNTIYF
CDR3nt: TGTGCCAGCAGCACGACAGGGGACTCAGGAAACACCATATATTTT

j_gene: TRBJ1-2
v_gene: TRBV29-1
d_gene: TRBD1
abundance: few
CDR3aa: CSVEEGQGAVGYTF
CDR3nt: TGCAGCGTTGAAGAAGGGCAGGGGGCGGTTGGCTACACCTTC

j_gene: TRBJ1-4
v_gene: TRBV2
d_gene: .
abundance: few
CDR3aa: CASSEEILAEKLFF
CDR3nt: TGTGCCAGCAGTGAAGAAATTCTAGCGGAAAAACTGTTTTTT

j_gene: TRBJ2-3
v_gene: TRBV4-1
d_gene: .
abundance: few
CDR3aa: CASSHPLGDTQYF
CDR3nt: TGCGCCAGCAGCCACCCACTAGGGGATACGCAGTATTTT

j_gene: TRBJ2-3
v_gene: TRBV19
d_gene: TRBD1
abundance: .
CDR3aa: CASSTPWTGKADTQYF
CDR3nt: TGTGCCAGTAGTACACCATGGACAGGGAAGGCAGATACGCAGTATTTT

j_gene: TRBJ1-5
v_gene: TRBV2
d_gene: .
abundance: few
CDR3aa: CASRGFRGSNQPQHF
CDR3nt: TGTGCCAGCAGGGGGTTTAGGGGAAGCAATCAGCCCCAGCATTTT

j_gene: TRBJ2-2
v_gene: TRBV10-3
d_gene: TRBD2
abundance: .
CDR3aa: CATKAGANTGELFF
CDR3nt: TGTGCCACTAAAGCGGGGGCGAACACCGGGGAGCTGTTTTTT

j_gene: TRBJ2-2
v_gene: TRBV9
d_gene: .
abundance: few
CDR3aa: CASRGAANTGELFF
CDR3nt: TGTGCCAGTCGCGGAGCGGCTAACACCGGGGAGCTGTTTTTT

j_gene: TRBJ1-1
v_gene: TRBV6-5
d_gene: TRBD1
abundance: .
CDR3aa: CASRRQGAGNTEAFF
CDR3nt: TGTGCCAGCAGGCGACAGGGGGCGGGAAACACTGAAGCTTTCTTT

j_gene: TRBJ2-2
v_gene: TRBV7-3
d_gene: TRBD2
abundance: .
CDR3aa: CASSLQAAGTNTGELFF
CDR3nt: TGTGCCAGCAGCTTACAGGCAGCGGGGACGAACACCGGGGAGCTGTTTTTT

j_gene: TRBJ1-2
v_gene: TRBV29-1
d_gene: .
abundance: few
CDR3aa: CSVPPRGNYGYTF
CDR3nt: TGCAGCGTGCCCCCAAGGGGGAACTATGGCTACACCTTC

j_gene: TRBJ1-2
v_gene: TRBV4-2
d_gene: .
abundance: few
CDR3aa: CASSQGVRDGYTF
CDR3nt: TGTGCCAGCAGCCAAGGCGTCCGAGATGGCTACACCTTC

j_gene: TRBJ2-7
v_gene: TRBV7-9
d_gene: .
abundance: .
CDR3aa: CASSLPARDEQYF
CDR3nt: TGTGCCAGCAGCTTACCGGCACGGGACGAGCAGTACTTC

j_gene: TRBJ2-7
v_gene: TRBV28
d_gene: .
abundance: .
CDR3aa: CASSFFLNPWQSSYEQYF
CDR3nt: TGTGCCAGCAGTTTTTTCTTAAATCCTTGGCAGTCCTCCTACGAGCAGTACTTC

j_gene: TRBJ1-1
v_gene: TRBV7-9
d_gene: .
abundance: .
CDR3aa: CASSGFGRGDTEAFF
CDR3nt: TGTGCCAGCAGCGGCTTCGGCAGGGGAGACACTGAAGCTTTCTTT

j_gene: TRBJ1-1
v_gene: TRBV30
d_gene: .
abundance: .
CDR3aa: CAWSRGGALGGTEAFF
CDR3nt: TGTGCCTGGAGCCGAGGGGGGGCCCTTGGGGGGACTGAAGCTTTCTTT

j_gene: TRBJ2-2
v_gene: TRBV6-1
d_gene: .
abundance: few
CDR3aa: CASSPSRNTGELFF
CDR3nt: TGTGCCAGCAGTCCCAGTCGCAACACCGGGGAGCTGTTTTTT

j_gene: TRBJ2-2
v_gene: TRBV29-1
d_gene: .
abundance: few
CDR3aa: CSVAGTLNTGELFF
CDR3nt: TGCAGCGTCGCCGGGACTTTAAACACCGGGGAGCTGTTTTTT

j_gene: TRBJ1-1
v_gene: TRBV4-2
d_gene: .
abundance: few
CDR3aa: CASSQVTGGTEAFF
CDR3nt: TGTGCCAGCAGCCAAGTTACGGGGGGTACTGAAGCTTTCTTT

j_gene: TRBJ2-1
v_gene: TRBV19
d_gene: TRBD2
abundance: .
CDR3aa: CASSLAGGPGNEQFF
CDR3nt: TGTGCCAGTAGTTTAGCGGGAGGGCCGGGCAATGAGCAGTTCTTC

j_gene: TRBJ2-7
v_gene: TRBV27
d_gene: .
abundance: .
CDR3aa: CASSLTERVSPYEQYF
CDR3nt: TGTGCCAGCAGTTTAACCGAGCGGGTCTCCCCGTACGAGCAGTACTTC

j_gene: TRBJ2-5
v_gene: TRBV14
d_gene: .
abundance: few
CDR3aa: CASSQDWLARWETQYF
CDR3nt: TGTGCCAGCAGCCAAGATTGGCTAGCGAGGTGGGAGACCCAGTACTTC

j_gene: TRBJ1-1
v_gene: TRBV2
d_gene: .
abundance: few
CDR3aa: CASITTENTEAFF
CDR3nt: TGTGCCAGCATTACAACAGAGAACACTGAAGCTTTCTTT

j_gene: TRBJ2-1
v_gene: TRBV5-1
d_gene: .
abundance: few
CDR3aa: CASSLSGSKNEQFF
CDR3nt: TGCGCCAGCAGCTTGTCGGGTAGTAAGAATGAGCAGTTCTTC